This T cell receptor (beta chain) is drawn from a study of blood T cell repertoires in COVID-19. Study summary: Sample material is recorded as cDNA or gDNA derived from T cells, B-cell-depleted T cells, or PBMCs.

In the original analysis: Amplification of reference gene primers was used by the study to estimate nucleated cell counts. TCRdb's copy holds only in-frame clones and misses some; the assay was immunoSEQ multiplex PCR. The V and J calls and the clone size are those of that table, but D and trimming were determined from the DNA. Of more than 150,000 clones in the sample, roughly 82% were seen once. The ends were cut back, 6 bases at V and 1 base at J, with 9 bases in the middle. The CDR3 runs 13 residues. Germline CDR1 is MGHDK and CDR2 is SYGVNS. V gene TRBV25-1 combines with J gene TRBJ1-1; D unclear. Material: peripheral blood. The TCR comes from a woman in her forties or fifties with acute or convalescent COVID-19. This CDR3 is CASRTASNTEAFF. CDR3 bases: TGTGCCAGCAGGACTGCTTCGAACACTGAAGCTTTCTTT.